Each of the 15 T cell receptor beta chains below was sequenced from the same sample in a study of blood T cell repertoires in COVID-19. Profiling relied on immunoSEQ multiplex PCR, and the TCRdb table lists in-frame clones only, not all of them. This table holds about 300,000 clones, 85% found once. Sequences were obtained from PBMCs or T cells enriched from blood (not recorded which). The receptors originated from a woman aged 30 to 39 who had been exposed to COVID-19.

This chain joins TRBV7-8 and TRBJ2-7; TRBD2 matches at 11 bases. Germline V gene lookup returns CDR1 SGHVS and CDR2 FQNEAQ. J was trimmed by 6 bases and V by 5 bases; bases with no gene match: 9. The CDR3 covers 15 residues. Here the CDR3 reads CASSRNSGRAVEQYF. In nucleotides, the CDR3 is TGTGCCAGCAGCAGAAATAGCGGGAGGGCCGTCGAGCAGTACTTC.

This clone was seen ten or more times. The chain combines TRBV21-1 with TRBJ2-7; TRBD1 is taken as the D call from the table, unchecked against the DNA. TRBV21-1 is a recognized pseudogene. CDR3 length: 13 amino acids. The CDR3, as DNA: TGTGCCAGCGGCCGGGACAGGGAGCACGAGCAGTACTTC. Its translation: CASGRDREHEQYF.

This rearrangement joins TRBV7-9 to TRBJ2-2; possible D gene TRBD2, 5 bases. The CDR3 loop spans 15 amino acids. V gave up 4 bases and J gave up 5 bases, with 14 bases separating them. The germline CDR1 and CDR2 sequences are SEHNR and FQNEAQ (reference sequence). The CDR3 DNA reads TGTGCCAGCAGCTCGACATATTCGGGGACCGGGGAGCTGTTTTTT. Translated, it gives CASSSTYSGTGELFF.

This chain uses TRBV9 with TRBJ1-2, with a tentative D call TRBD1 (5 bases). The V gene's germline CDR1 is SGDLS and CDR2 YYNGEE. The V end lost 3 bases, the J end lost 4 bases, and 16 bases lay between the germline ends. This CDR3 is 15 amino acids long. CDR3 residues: CASSGRGQSPYGYTF. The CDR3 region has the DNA TGTGCCAGCAGCGGAAGAGGACAATCCCCCTATGGCTACACCTTC.

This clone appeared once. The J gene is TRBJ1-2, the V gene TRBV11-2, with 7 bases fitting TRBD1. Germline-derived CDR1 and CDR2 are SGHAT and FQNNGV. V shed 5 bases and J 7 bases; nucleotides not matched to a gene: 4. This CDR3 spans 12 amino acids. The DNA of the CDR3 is TGTGCCAGCAGCGCCACAGGGGCTGGCTACACCTTC. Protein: CASSATGAGYTF.

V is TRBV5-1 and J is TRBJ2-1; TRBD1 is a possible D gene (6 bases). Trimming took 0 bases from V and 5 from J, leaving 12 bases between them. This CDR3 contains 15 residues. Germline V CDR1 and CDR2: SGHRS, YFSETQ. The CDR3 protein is CASSLDGTSDNEQFF. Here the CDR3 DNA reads TGCGCCAGCAGCTTGGACGGGACATCAGACAATGAGCAGTTCTTC. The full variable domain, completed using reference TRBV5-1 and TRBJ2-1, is KAGVTQTPRYLIKTRGQQVTLSCSPISGHRSVSWYQQTPGQGLQFLFEYFSETQRNKGNFPGRFSGRQFSNSRSEMNVSTLELGDSALYLCASSLDGTSDNEQFFGPGTRLTVL.

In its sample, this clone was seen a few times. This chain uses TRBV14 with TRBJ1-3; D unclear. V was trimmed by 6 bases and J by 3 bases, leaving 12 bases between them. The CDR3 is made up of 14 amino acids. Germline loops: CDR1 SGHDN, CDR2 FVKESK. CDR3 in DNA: TGTGCCAGCAGACGCTCGAGTAATGGAAACACCATATATTTT. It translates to CASRRSSNGNTIYF.

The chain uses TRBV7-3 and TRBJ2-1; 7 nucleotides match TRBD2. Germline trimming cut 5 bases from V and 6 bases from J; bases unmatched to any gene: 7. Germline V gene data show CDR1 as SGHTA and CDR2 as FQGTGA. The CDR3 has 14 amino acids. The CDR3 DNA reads TGTGCCAGCAGCCCAAAGGGAGGGATCAATGAGCAGTTCTTC. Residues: CASSPKGGINEQFF. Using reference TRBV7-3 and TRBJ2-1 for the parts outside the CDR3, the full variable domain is GAGVSQTPSNKVTEKGKYVELRCDPISGHTALYWYRQSLGQGPEFLIYFQGTGAADDSGLPNDRFFAVRPEGSVSTLKIQRTERGDSAVYLCASSPKGGINEQFFGPGTRLTVL.

The CDR3, as DNA: TGTGCCAGCAGCCTCGACAGCGACTACACCTTC. Its translation is CASSLDSDYTF. The genes are TRBV7-2 and TRBJ1-2; a possible D gene is TRBD1 (5 bases). Germline V gene lookup returns CDR1 SGHTA and CDR2 FQGNSA. Trimming removed 5 bases from V and 10 bases from J, with 11 bases in between. The CDR3 contains 11 residues. Full variable domain (missing parts from reference TRBV7-2 and TRBJ1-2): GAGVSQSPSNKVTEKGKDVELRCDPISGHTALYWYRQSLGQGLEFLIYFQGNSAPDKSGLPSDRFSAERTGGSVSTLTIQRTQQEDSAVYLCASSLDSDYTFGSGTRLTVV.

CDR3 sequence (DNA): TGTGCCAGCAGCGCAGGACAGGGTTTAAGACACAATGAGCAGTTCTTC. Translated, it gives CASSAGQGLRHNEQFF. The genes are TRBV7-3 and TRBJ2-1; 8 bases agree with TRBD1. This CDR3 comprises 16 residues. With V trimmed by 5 bases and J by 5 bases, 11 bases remained unmatched. Germline V gene sequence: CDR1 SGHTA, CDR2 FQGTGA.

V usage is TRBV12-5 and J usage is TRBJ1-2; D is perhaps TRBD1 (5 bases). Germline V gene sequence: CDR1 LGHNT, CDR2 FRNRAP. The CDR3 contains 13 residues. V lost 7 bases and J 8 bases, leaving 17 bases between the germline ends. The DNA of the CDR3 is TGTGCTAGTGCCGAAGGGCAGGGTGGCGGCTACACCTTC. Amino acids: CASAEGQGGGYTF.

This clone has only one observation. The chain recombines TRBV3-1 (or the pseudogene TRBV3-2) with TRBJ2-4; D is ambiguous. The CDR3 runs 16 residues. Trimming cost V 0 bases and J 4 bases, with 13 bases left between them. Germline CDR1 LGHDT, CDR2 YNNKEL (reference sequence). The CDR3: CASSQEGLGSKNIQYF. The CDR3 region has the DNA TGTGCCAGCAGCCAAGAAGGATTGGGCAGTAAAAACATTCAGTACTTC.

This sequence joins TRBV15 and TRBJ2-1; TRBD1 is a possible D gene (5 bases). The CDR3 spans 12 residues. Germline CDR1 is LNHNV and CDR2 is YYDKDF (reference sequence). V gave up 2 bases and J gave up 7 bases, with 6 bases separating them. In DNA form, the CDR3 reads TGTGCCACCAGCAGAAGACAGAATGAGCAGTTCTTC. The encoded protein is CATSRRQNEQFF.

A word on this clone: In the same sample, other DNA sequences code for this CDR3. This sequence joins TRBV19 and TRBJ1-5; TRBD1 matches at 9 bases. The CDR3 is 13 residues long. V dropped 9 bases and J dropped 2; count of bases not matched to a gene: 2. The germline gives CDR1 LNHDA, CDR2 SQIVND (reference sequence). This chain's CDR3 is CASRDRGNQPQHF. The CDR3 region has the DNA TGTGCCAGCCGGGACAGGGGCAATCAGCCCCAGCATTTT.

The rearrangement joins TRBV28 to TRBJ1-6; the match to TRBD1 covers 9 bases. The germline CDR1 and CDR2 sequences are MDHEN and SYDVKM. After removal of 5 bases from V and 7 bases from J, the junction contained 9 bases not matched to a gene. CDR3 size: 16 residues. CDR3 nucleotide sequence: TGTGCCAGCAGTCTGACCGGGACAGGGTACAATTCACCCCTCCACTTT. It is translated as CASSLTGTGYNSPLHF.